Listed below are T cell receptor beta chains from one sample, sequenced in a study of blood T cell repertoires in COVID-19. Here immunoSEQ multiplex PCR was the method, and the copy in TCRdb shows in-frame clones only, minus some. The table lists approximately 150,000 clones, less than 85% of them singletons, with approximately 7.7% in the top ten. The specimen was peripheral blood. These TCRs come from a woman aged 55-69 years with COVID-19, enrolled during active disease. CDR3s include the opening cysteine and the closing phenylalanine or tryptophan. D genes are given only for firm matches. Clone size is given for some rows only: seen once, a few or many times, or a class if the clone is expanded.

v_call: TRBV19; cdr3_length: 16; j_call: TRBJ1-1; d_call: -; clone_size: -; cdr3_aa: CASSIDHGRVNTEAFF; cdr3_nt: TGTGCCAGTAGTATAGATCATGGCAGGGTGAACACTGAAGCTTTCTTT
v_call: TRBV7-3; cdr3_length: 16; j_call: TRBJ2-6; d_call: -; clone_size: -; cdr3_aa: CASSATQGSGANVLTF; cdr3_nt: TGTGCCAGCAGCGCGACCCAGGGATCTGGGGCCAACGTCCTGACTTTC
v_call: TRBV5-6; cdr3_length: 15; j_call: TRBJ1-2; d_call: TRBD1; clone_size: -; cdr3_aa: CASSPGQGAGYGYTF; cdr3_nt: TGTGCCAGCAGCCCGGGACAGGGGGCTGGCTATGGCTACACCTTC
v_call: TRBV5-1; cdr3_length: 16; j_call: TRBJ2-2; d_call: -; clone_size: -; cdr3_aa: CASSLRTVANTGELFF; cdr3_nt: TGCGCCAGCAGCCTCCGGACAGTCGCGAACACCGGGGAGCTGTTTTTT
v_call: TRBV5-1; cdr3_length: 14; j_call: TRBJ2-3; d_call: -; clone_size: once; cdr3_aa: CASSQTRNTDTQYF; cdr3_nt: TGCGCCAGCAGCCAAACACGAAACACAGATACGCAGTATTTT
v_call: TRBV5-6; cdr3_length: 12; j_call: TRBJ2-7; d_call: -; clone_size: -; cdr3_aa: CASSRERYEQYF; cdr3_nt: TGTGCCAGCAGCCGTGAGAGGTACGAGCAGTACTTC
v_call: TRBV6-4; cdr3_length: 13; j_call: TRBJ1-1; d_call: -; clone_size: -; cdr3_aa: CASSVELNTEAFF; cdr3_nt: TGTGCCAGCAGTGTGGAGTTGAACACTGAAGCTTTCTTT
v_call: TRBV10-3; cdr3_length: 14; j_call: TRBJ1-5; d_call: -; clone_size: -; cdr3_aa: CAISESNSLATQHF; cdr3_nt: TGTGCCATCAGTGAGTCGAATAGCCTTGCAACCCAGCATTTT
v_call: TRBV7-9; cdr3_length: 14; j_call: TRBJ2-3; d_call: -; clone_size: -; cdr3_aa: CASSLETGTDTQYF; cdr3_nt: TGTGCCAGCAGCTTAGAGACAGGCACAGATACGCAGTATTTT
v_call: TRBV28; cdr3_length: 14; j_call: TRBJ2-3; d_call: TRBD2; clone_size: -; cdr3_aa: CASQQAGTTDTQYF; cdr3_nt: TGTGCCAGCCAGCAAGCGGGGACCACAGATACGCAGTATTTT
v_call: TRBV6-5; cdr3_length: 14; j_call: TRBJ1-1; d_call: TRBD1; clone_size: -; cdr3_aa: CASSIGQGRPEAFF; cdr3_nt: TGTGCCAGCAGTATAGGACAGGGGAGGCCTGAAGCTTTCTTT
v_call: TRBV19; cdr3_length: 15; j_call: TRBJ1-3; d_call: -; clone_size: -; cdr3_aa: CASSTVRGAGNTIYF; cdr3_nt: TGTGCCAGTAGTACCGTCCGGGGGGCTGGAAACACCATATATTTT
v_call: TRBV5-1; cdr3_length: 15; j_call: TRBJ2-1; d_call: TRBD2; clone_size: -; cdr3_aa: CASSLAKREYNEQFF; cdr3_nt: TGCGCCAGCAGCTTGGCTAAGCGGGAGTACAATGAGCAGTTCTTC
v_call: TRBV28; cdr3_length: 12; j_call: TRBJ1-5; d_call: -; clone_size: few; cdr3_aa: CASSSLNQPQHF; cdr3_nt: TGTGCCAGCAGTTCTCTGAATCAGCCCCAGCATTTT
v_call: TRBV5-1; cdr3_length: 14; j_call: TRBJ1-1; d_call: -; clone_size: -; cdr3_aa: CASSFAGDITEAFF; cdr3_nt: TGCGCCAGCAGCTTCGCAGGGGATATTACTGAAGCTTTCTTT
v_call: TRBV2; cdr3_length: 15; j_call: TRBJ2-3; d_call: TRBD2; clone_size: -; cdr3_aa: CASLNSGGPGDTQYF; cdr3_nt: TGTGCCAGCTTAAATAGCGGGGGCCCGGGAGATACGCAGTATTTT
v_call: TRBV5-1; cdr3_length: 14; j_call: TRBJ1-6; d_call: -; clone_size: once; cdr3_aa: CASSLGQLNSPLHF; cdr3_nt: TGCGCCAGCAGCTTGGGACAGCTAAATTCACCCCTCCACTTT
v_call: TRBV2; cdr3_length: 14; j_call: TRBJ2-2; d_call: -; clone_size: few; cdr3_aa: CASRTGDGTGELFF; cdr3_nt: TGTGCCAGCAGGACAGGTGACGGCACCGGGGAGCTGTTTTTT
v_call: TRBV18; cdr3_length: 15; j_call: TRBJ1-6; d_call: -; clone_size: -; cdr3_aa: CASSPPSGQNSPLHF; cdr3_nt: TGTGCCAGCTCACCACCAAGTGGACAGAATTCACCCCTCCACTTT
v_call: TRBV11-3; cdr3_length: 15; j_call: TRBJ2-5; d_call: -; clone_size: few; cdr3_aa: CASSDTGGGVETQYF; cdr3_nt: TGTGCCAGCAGCGACACGGGGGGCGGAGTGGAGACCCAGTACTTC
v_call: TRBV6-2/TRBV6-3; cdr3_length: 17; j_call: TRBJ2-5; d_call: TRBD2; clone_size: -; cdr3_aa: CASSSQGFGEGQETQYF; cdr3_nt: TGTGCCAGCAGTTCTCAGGGTTTTGGGGAGGGGCAAGAGACCCAGTACTTC
v_call: TRBV2; cdr3_length: 17; j_call: TRBJ1-2; d_call: -; clone_size: -; cdr3_aa: CASSEGQPPFGSYGYTF; cdr3_nt: TGTGCCAGCAGTGAAGGACAGCCCCCTTTTGGTTCCTATGGCTACACCTTC
v_call: TRBV3-1/TRBV3-2; cdr3_length: 15; j_call: TRBJ1-3; d_call: -; clone_size: few; cdr3_aa: CASSQEGARGNTIYF; cdr3_nt: TGTGCCAGCAGCCAAGAGGGGGCGCGGGGAAACACCATATATTTT
v_call: TRBV29-1; cdr3_length: 14; j_call: TRBJ2-1; d_call: TRBD2; clone_size: -; cdr3_aa: CSAIERGDYNEQFF; cdr3_nt: TGCAGCGCGATTGAGCGGGGGGACTACAATGAGCAGTTCTTC
v_call: TRBV7-7; cdr3_length: 15; j_call: TRBJ2-3; d_call: TRBD2; clone_size: -; cdr3_aa: CASSLLAGVPDTQYF; cdr3_nt: TGTGCTAGCAGCCTACTAGCGGGAGTTCCAGATACGCAGTATTTT
v_call: TRBV28; cdr3_length: 13; j_call: TRBJ2-5; d_call: -; clone_size: -; cdr3_aa: CASTAGVIETQYF; cdr3_nt: TGTGCCAGCACTGCAGGGGTGATAGAGACCCAGTACTTC
v_call: TRBV3-1/TRBV3-2; cdr3_length: 14; j_call: TRBJ2-7; d_call: -; clone_size: -; cdr3_aa: CASSAARGAYEQYF; cdr3_nt: TGTGCCAGCAGCGCCGCCCGCGGGGCCTACGAGCAGTACTTC
v_call: TRBV27; cdr3_length: 15; j_call: TRBJ1-4; d_call: -; clone_size: few; cdr3_aa: CASSLTGSANEKLFF; cdr3_nt: TGTGCCAGCAGTTTGACAGGTTCGGCTAATGAAAAACTGTTTTTT
v_call: TRBV30; cdr3_length: 12; j_call: TRBJ1-4; d_call: -; clone_size: -; cdr3_aa: CAWRGLGGKLFF; cdr3_nt: TGTGCCTGGAGGGGACTGGGAGGAAAACTGTTTTTT
v_call: TRBV19; cdr3_length: 15; j_call: TRBJ2-6; d_call: -; clone_size: -; cdr3_aa: CASGGRSAGANVLTF; cdr3_nt: TGTGCCTCCGGGGGGCGGTCGGCTGGGGCCAACGTCCTGACTTTC
v_call: TRBV28; cdr3_length: 16; j_call: TRBJ1-3; d_call: TRBD1; clone_size: -; cdr3_aa: CASSLGQGVAGNTIYF; cdr3_nt: TGTGCCAGCAGCCTGGGACAGGGAGTTGCTGGAAACACCATATATTTT
v_call: TRBV3-1/TRBV3-2; cdr3_length: 14; j_call: TRBJ2-7; d_call: TRBD1; clone_size: -; cdr3_aa: CASSQKTGPYEQYF; cdr3_nt: TGTGCCAGCAGCCAGAAGACAGGGCCCTACGAGCAGTACTTC
v_call: TRBV7-9; cdr3_length: 13; j_call: TRBJ2-5; d_call: -; clone_size: few; cdr3_aa: CASSLRSGETQYF; cdr3_nt: TGTGCCAGCAGCTTAAGGTCGGGGGAGACCCAGTACTTC
v_call: TRBV6-1; cdr3_length: 13; j_call: TRBJ2-2; d_call: -; clone_size: -; cdr3_aa: CASSEQGVGELFF; cdr3_nt: TGTGCCAGCAGTGAACAAGGGGTCGGGGAGCTGTTTTTT
v_call: TRBV5-4; cdr3_length: 20; j_call: TRBJ2-3; d_call: TRBD2; clone_size: -; cdr3_aa: CASSLETGWASGGATDTQYF; cdr3_nt: TGTGCCAGCAGCTTGGAGACAGGGTGGGCTAGCGGGGGGGCCACAGATACGCAGTATTTT
v_call: TRBV27; cdr3_length: 15; j_call: TRBJ1-1; d_call: TRBD1; clone_size: -; cdr3_aa: CASGRPGQMNTEAFF; cdr3_nt: TGTGCCAGCGGGCGCCCGGGACAGATGAACACTGAAGCTTTCTTT
v_call: TRBV5-1; cdr3_length: 15; j_call: TRBJ1-3; d_call: -; clone_size: -; cdr3_aa: CASRPDTFSGNTIYF; cdr3_nt: TGCGCCAGCAGACCAGACACATTCTCTGGAAACACCATATATTTT
v_call: TRBV4-3; cdr3_length: 15; j_call: TRBJ1-2; d_call: -; clone_size: -; cdr3_aa: CASSQDRGAGYGYTF; cdr3_nt: TGCGCCAGCAGCCAAGATCGGGGGGCAGGCTATGGCTACACCTTC
v_call: TRBV25-1; cdr3_length: 16; j_call: TRBJ1-2; d_call: TRBD1; clone_size: -; cdr3_aa: CASSDSTGQGIYGYTF; cdr3_nt: TGTGCCAGCAGTGATTCCACGGGACAGGGCATCTATGGCTACACCTTC
v_call: TRBV2; cdr3_length: 11; j_call: TRBJ1-2; d_call: -; clone_size: -; cdr3_aa: CASWGVYGYTF; cdr3_nt: TGTGCCAGCTGGGGGGTATATGGCTACACCTTC
v_call: TRBV5-1; cdr3_length: 12; j_call: TRBJ1-1; d_call: -; clone_size: -; cdr3_aa: CASSALTGEAFF; cdr3_nt: TGCGCCAGCAGCGCACTGACAGGTGAAGCTTTCTTT
v_call: TRBV27; cdr3_length: 18; j_call: TRBJ2-5; d_call: -; clone_size: -; cdr3_aa: CASSTPGGGLHWRETQYF; cdr3_nt: TGTGCCAGCAGTACTCCGGGAGGGGGCCTCCACTGGCGGGAGACCCAGTACTTC
v_call: TRBV7-2; cdr3_length: 14; j_call: TRBJ2-7; d_call: -; clone_size: -; cdr3_aa: CASSLVGTVVEQYF; cdr3_nt: TGTGCCAGCAGCTTAGTTGGGACTGTCGTCGAGCAGTACTTC
v_call: TRBV5-4; cdr3_length: 15; j_call: TRBJ2-2; d_call: -; clone_size: -; cdr3_aa: CASSRSGLNTGELFF; cdr3_nt: TGTGCCAGCAGCCGTTCGGGACTGAACACCGGGGAGCTGTTTTTT
v_call: TRBV7-2; cdr3_length: 15; j_call: TRBJ2-3; d_call: -; clone_size: -; cdr3_aa: CASSLLQGLTDTQYF; cdr3_nt: TGTGCCAGCAGCTTATTACAGGGTTTGACAGATACGCAGTATTTT
v_call: TRBV28; cdr3_length: 14; j_call: TRBJ1-2; d_call: TRBD1; clone_size: -; cdr3_aa: CASSGTGEIYGYTF; cdr3_nt: TGTGCCAGCAGCGGGACAGGGGAAATCTATGGCTACACCTTC
v_call: TRBV19; cdr3_length: 14; j_call: TRBJ1-1; d_call: -; clone_size: -; cdr3_aa: CASSLTAMNTEAFF; cdr3_nt: TGTGCCAGTAGTCTAACAGCCATGAACACTGAAGCTTTCTTT
v_call: TRBV30; cdr3_length: 19; j_call: TRBJ1-2; d_call: TRBD1; clone_size: -; cdr3_aa: CAWSVLASRGTSRNYGYTF; cdr3_nt: TGTGCCTGGAGCGTACTGGCCTCCAGGGGGACCTCTCGTAACTATGGCTACACCTTC
v_call: TRBV11-2; cdr3_length: 14; j_call: TRBJ1-2; d_call: TRBD1; clone_size: -; cdr3_aa: CASSSEGTAGGYTF; cdr3_nt: TGTGCCAGCAGCTCCGAAGGGACAGCTGGGGGCTACACCTTC
v_call: TRBV19; cdr3_length: 16; j_call: TRBJ2-3; d_call: TRBD2; clone_size: -; cdr3_aa: CASSWLAGGIGDTQYF; cdr3_nt: TGTGCCAGTAGTTGGCTAGCGGGGGGGATAGGGGATACGCAGTATTTT
v_call: TRBV9; cdr3_length: 14; j_call: TRBJ2-6; d_call: TRBD2; clone_size: -; cdr3_aa: CASGEGSGANVLTF; cdr3_nt: TGTGCCAGCGGGGAGGGGTCTGGGGCCAACGTCCTGACTTTC
v_call: TRBV7-9; cdr3_length: 14; j_call: TRBJ1-4; d_call: -; clone_size: -; cdr3_aa: CASSPPWGPEKLFF; cdr3_nt: TGTGCCAGCAGCCCTCCGTGGGGCCCCGAAAAACTGTTTTTT
v_call: TRBV14; cdr3_length: 15; j_call: TRBJ1-2; d_call: TRBD1; clone_size: -; cdr3_aa: CASSQGQGRSYGYTF; cdr3_nt: TGTGCCAGCAGCCAAGGACAGGGGCGAAGCTATGGCTACACCTTC
v_call: TRBV19; cdr3_length: 16; j_call: TRBJ1-5; d_call: TRBD1; clone_size: -; cdr3_aa: CASSKGDRGSNQPQHF; cdr3_nt: TGTGCCAGTAGTAAAGGGGACAGGGGGTCCAATCAGCCCCAGCATTTT
v_call: TRBV27; cdr3_length: 12; j_call: TRBJ2-4; d_call: TRBD2; clone_size: -; cdr3_aa: CASRSSGNIQYF; cdr3_nt: TGTGCCAGCAGGAGTAGCGGGAACATTCAGTACTTC
v_call: TRBV5-1; cdr3_length: 13; j_call: TRBJ1-5; d_call: -; clone_size: -; cdr3_aa: CASSLEGAQPQHF; cdr3_nt: TGCGCCAGCAGCTTGGAAGGGGCCCAGCCCCAGCATTTT
v_call: TRBV5-4; cdr3_length: 15; j_call: TRBJ2-1; d_call: -; clone_size: -; cdr3_aa: CASSLAMRDDNEQFF; cdr3_nt: TGTGCCAGCAGCTTGGCTATGCGGGACGACAATGAGCAGTTCTTC
v_call: TRBV14; cdr3_length: 15; j_call: TRBJ2-7; d_call: -; clone_size: -; cdr3_aa: CASSQLSAGNHEQYF; cdr3_nt: TGTGCCAGCAGCCAACTTAGCGCGGGGAACCACGAGCAGTACTTC